This TCR beta chain was observed in a study of shared clonotypes between healthy human individuals. Study in general: Three plates each covered CD4 naive and memory; CD8 naive two, CD8 memory one. Findings and limits, study-wide: Clonotype sharing among donors likely depends on sequencing depth.

In germline, CDR1 is MNHEY, CDR2 SMNVEV (reference sequence). The CDR3 covers 14 residues. CD8 cells regarded as naive lacked CD45RO, were positively chosen for CCR7, and omitted terminally differentiated effector memory CD45RA+ cells. Here immunoSEQ multiplex PCR was the method, and the copy in TCRdb shows in-frame clones only, minus some. The sample lists around 600,000 clones, approximately 96% seen once, with 0.095% to 0.14% in the top ten. With regard to this clone: Antigen specificity is unknown.

Sequenced: naive CD8+ T cells sorted from blood. The clonotype was recovered from a woman aged 25 to 39 in good health. The chain carries TRBV27 and TRBJ2-5; TRBD2 matches at 8 bases. TRBJ2-7 explains the end of the DNA better; the J call may be wrong. The CDR3 here is CASSTGTRGYEQYF. In nucleotides, the CDR3 is TGTGCCAGCAGCACCGGGACTAGGGGGTACGAGCAGTACTTC.